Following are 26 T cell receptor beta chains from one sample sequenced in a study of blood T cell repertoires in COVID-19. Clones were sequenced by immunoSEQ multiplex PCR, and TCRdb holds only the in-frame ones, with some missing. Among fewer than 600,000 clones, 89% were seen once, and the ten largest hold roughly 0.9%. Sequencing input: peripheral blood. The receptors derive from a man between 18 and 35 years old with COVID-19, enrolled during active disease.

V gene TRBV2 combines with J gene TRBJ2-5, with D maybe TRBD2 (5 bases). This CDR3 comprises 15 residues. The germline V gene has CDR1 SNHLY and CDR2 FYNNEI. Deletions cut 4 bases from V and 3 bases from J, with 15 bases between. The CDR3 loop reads CASSVVGVTKETQYF. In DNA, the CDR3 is TGTGCCAGCAGTGTAGTGGGAGTAACTAAAGAGACCCAGTACTTC. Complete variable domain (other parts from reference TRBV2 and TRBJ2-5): EPEVTQTPSHQVTQMGQEVILRCVPISNHLYFYWYRQILGQKVEFLVSFYNNEISEKSEIFDDQFSVERPDGSNFTLKIRSTKLEDSAMYFCASSVVGVTKETQYFGPGTRLLVL.

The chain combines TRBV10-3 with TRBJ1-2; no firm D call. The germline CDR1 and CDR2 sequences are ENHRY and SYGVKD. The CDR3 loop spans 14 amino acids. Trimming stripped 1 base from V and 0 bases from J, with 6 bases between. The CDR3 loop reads CAISEFQANYGYTF. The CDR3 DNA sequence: TGTGCCATCAGTGAGTTCCAGGCTAACTATGGCTACACCTTC.

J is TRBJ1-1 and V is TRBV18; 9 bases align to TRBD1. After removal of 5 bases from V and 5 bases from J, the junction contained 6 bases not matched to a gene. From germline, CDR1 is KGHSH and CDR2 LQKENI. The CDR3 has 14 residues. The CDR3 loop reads CASSAGQGLTEAFF. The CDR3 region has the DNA TGTGCCAGCTCAGCCGGACAGGGGTTAACTGAAGCTTTCTTT. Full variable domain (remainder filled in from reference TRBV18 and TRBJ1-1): NAGVMQNPRHLVRRRGQEARLRCSPMKGHSHVYWYRQLPEEGLKFMVYLQKENIIDESGMPKERFSAEFPKEGPSILRIQQVVRGDSAAYFCASSAGQGLTEAFFGQGTRLTVV.

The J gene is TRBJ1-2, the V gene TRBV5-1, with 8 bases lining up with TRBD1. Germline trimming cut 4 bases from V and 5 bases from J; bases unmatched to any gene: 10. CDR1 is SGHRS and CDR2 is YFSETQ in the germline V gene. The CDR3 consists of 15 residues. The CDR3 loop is CASSIGTGIGYGYTF. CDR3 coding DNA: TGCGCCAGCAGCATTGGGACAGGTATAGGGTATGGCTACACCTTC.

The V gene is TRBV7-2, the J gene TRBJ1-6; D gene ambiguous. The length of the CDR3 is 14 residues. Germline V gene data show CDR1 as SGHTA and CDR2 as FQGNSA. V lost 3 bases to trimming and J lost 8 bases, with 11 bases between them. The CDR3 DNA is TGTGCCAGCAGCTTTCCTGGGAGTGATTCACCCCTCCACTTT. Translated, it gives CASSFPGSDSPLHF.

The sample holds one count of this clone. The CDR3 protein is CASSMQSSNEKLFF. CDR3 sequence (DNA): TGTGCCAGTAGTATGCAGTCATCAAATGAAAAACTGTTTTTT. The genes are TRBV19 and TRBJ1-4; no definite D call. CDR3 size: 14 residues. CDR1 and CDR2 (germline): LNHDA, SQIVND (reference sequence). The V end lost 3 bases, the J end lost 5 bases, and 10 bases lay between the germline ends.

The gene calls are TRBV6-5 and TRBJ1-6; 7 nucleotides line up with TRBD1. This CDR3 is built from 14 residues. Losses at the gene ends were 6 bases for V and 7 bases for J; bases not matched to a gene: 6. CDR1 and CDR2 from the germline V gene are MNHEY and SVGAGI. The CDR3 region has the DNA TGTGCCAGCAGGGAGGGGGCTGGGAATTCACCCCTCCACTTT. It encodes CASREGAGNSPLHF.

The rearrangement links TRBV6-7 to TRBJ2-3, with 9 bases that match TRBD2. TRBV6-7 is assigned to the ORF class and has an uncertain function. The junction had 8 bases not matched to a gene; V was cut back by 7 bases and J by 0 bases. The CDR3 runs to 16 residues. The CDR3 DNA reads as TGTGCCAGCACCGTGAGACTAGCGGCTAGCACAGATACGCAGTATTTT. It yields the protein CASTVRLAASTDTQYF.

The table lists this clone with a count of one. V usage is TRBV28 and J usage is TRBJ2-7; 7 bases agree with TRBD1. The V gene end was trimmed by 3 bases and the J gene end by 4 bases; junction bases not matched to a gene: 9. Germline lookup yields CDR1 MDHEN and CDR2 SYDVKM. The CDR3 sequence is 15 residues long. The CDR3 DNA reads TGTGCCAGCAGTTTTGGACAGACAGGGACATACGAGCAGTACTTC. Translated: CASSFGQTGTYEQYF.

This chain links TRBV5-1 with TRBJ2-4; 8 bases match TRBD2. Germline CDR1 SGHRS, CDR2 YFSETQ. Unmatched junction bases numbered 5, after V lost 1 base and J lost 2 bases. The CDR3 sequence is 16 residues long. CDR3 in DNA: TGCGCCAGCAGCTTGAGGAGCGGGGGTTCCAAAAACATTCAGTACTTC. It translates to CASSLRSGGSKNIQYF.

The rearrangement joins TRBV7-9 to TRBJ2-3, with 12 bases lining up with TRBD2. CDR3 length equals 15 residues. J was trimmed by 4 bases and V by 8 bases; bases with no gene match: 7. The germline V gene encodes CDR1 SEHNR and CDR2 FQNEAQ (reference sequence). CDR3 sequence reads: CASGASGGAPDTQYF. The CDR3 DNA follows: TGTGCCAGCGGGGCTAGCGGGGGGGCCCCAGATACGCAGTATTTT. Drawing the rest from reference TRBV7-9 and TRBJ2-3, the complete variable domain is DTGVSQNPRHKITKRGQNVTFRCDPISEHNRLYWYRQTLGQGPEFLTYFQNEAQLEKSRLLSDRFSAERPKGSFSTLEIQRTEQGDSAMYLCASGASGGAPDTQYFGPGTRLTVL.

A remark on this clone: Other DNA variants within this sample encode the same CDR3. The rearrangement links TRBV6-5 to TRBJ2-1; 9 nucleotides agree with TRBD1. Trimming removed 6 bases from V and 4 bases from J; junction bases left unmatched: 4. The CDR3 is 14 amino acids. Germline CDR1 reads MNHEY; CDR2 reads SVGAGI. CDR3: CASRSDRGYNEQFF. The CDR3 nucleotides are TGTGCCAGCAGATCCGACAGGGGGTACAATGAGCAGTTCTTC.

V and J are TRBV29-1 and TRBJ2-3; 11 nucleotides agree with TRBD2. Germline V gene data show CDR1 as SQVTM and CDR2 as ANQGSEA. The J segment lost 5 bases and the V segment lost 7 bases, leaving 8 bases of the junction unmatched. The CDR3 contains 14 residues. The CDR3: CSALLAGEIDTQYF. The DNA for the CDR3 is TGCAGCGCCTTACTAGCGGGAGAGATAGATACGCAGTATTTT.

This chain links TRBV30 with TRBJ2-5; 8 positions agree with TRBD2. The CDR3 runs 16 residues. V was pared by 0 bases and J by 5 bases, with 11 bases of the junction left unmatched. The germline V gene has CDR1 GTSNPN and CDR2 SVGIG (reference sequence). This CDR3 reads CAWSVEPAGDWETQYF. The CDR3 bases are TGTGCCTGGAGTGTAGAACCAGCGGGAGATTGGGAGACCCAGTACTTC.

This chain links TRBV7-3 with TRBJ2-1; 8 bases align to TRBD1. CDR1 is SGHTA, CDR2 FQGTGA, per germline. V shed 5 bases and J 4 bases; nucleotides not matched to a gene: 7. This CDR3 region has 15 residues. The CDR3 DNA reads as TGTGCCAGCAGCCCGACAGGGGACCTATACAATGAGCAGTTCTTC. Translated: CASSPTGDLYNEQFF.

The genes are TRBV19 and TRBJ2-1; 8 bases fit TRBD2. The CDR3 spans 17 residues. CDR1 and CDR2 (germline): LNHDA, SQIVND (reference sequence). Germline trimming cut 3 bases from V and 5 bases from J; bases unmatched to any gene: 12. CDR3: CASSMDSAGDVHNEQFF. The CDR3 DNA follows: TGTGCCAGTAGTATGGATTCAGCGGGGGACGTCCACAATGAGCAGTTCTTC.

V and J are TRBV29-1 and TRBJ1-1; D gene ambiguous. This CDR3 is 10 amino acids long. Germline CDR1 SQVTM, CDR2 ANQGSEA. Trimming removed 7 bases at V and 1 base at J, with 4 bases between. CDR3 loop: CSAGNTEAFF. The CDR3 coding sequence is TGCAGCGCCGGGAACACTGAAGCTTTCTTT.

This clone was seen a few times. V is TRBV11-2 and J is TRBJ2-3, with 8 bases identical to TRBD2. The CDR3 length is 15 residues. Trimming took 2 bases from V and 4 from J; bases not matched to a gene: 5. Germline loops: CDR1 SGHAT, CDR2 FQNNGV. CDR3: CASSLREGGADTQYF. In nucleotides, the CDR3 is TGTGCCAGCAGCTTACGGGAGGGGGGGGCAGATACGCAGTATTTT.

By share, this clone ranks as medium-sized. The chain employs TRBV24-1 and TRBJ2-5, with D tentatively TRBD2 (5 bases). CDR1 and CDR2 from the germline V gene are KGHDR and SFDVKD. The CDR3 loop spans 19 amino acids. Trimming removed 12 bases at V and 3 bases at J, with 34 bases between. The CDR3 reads CAPAPSPTSGSGSEETQYF. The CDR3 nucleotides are TGTGCCCCTGCCCCAAGTCCAACCTCGGGGAGTGGGTCAGAAGAGACCCAGTACTTC.

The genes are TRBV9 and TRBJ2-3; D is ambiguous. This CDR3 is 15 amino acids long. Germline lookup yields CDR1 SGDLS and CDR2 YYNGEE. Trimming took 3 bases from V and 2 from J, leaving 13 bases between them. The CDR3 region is CASSATAMTTDTQYF. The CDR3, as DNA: TGTGCCAGCAGCGCGACTGCTATGACCACAGATACGCAGTATTTT. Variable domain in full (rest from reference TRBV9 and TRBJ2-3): DSGVTQTPKHLITATGQRVTLRCSPRSGDLSVYWYQQSLDQGLQFLIQYYNGEERAKGNILERFSAQQFPDLHSELNLSSLELGDSALYFCASSATAMTTDTQYFGPGTRLTVL.

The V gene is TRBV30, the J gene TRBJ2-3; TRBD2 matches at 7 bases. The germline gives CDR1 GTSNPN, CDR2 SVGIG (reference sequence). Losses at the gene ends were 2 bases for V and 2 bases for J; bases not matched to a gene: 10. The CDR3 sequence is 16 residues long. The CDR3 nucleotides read TGTGCCTGGAGTTTGAGACTAGCCAGCTCCACAGATACGCAGTATTTT. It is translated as CAWSLRLASSTDTQYF.

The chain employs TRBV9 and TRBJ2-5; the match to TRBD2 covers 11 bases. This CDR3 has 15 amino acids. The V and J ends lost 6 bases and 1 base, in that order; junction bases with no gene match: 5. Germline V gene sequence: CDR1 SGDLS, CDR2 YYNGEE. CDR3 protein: CASNTGTSGQETQYF. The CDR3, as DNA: TGTGCCAGCAACACCGGGACTAGCGGCCAAGAGACCCAGTACTTC.

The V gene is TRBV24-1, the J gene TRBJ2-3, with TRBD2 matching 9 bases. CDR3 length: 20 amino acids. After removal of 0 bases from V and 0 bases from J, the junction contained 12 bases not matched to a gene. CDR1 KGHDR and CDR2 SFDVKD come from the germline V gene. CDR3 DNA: TGTGCCACCAGTGATTTGCCCCAAATTAGCGGGAGTACTAGCACAGATACGCAGTATTTT. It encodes CATSDLPQISGSTSTDTQYF.

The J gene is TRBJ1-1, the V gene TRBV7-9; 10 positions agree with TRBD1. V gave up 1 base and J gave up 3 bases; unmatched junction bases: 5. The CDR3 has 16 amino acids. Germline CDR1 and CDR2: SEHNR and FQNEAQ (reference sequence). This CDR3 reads CASSLVRGQGDTEAFF. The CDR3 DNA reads TGTGCCAGCAGCTTAGTGCGCGGACAGGGGGACACTGAAGCTTTCTTT.

Here the CDR3 DNA reads TGTGCCAGCAGTAGGGACAGGGTTACAGATACGCAGTATTTT. It yields the protein CASSRDRVTDTQYF. The chain carries TRBV6-5 and TRBJ2-3, with TRBD1 matching over 9 bases. The J segment lost 3 bases and the V segment lost 5 bases, leaving 3 bases of the junction unmatched. Per germline, CDR1 MNHEY and CDR2 SVGAGI. The CDR3 length is 14 residues.

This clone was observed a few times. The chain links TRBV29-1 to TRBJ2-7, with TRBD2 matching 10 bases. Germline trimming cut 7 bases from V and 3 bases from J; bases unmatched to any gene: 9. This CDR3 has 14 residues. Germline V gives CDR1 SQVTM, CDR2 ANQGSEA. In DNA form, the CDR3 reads TGCAGCGCGGGTACTAGCGGGGCCTACTACGAGCAGTACTTC. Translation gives CSAGTSGAYYEQYF.